Detailed here is one T cell receptor beta chain. V lost 6 bases to trimming and J lost 7 bases; unmatched junction nucleotides: 4. The V gene's germline CDR1 is SGHDN and CDR2 FVKESK. This CDR3 has 13 amino acids. This table comes from immunoSEQ multiplex PCR, and its TCRdb copy is limited to in-frame clones, with some not included. This table holds 55,000 to 75,000 clones, roughly 85% found once. This entry is derived from a study of OX40 agonist ivuxolimab in advanced cancers. The rearrangement uses TRBV14 and TRBJ2-1, with TRBD2 identical over 9 bases. Sequences were derived from CD4+ or CD8+ T cells sorted from blood, sampled in a trial of the OX40 agonist ivuxolimab. The source is an adult with an advanced solid tumor such as melanoma, head and neck, liver or kidney cancer. The CDR3 DNA sequence: TGTGCCAGCAGGAGCGGGAGGCCGAATGAGCAGTTCTTC. It encodes CASRSGRPNEQFF.